This T cell receptor (beta chain) was captured in a study of identifying expanded T cells in peripheral blood. The study, taken as a whole, reports: Differentially abundant clones: roughly 1.2 between replicates, 16.4 at two to three weeks, less than 20 at four. Clone count variance between approximately 2-week samples rose with total template count.

Collection occurred without any documented infections or immune events in donors. Profiled with immunoSEQ multiplex PCR; TCRdb holds only in-frame clones, not every one. The sample has about 82,000 clones, about 90% seen once. As concerns this clone: Its target is not known.

The clonotype comes from a person aged 18-70 years in good health. The source material was blood.

The CDR3 DNA follows: TGTGCCAGCAGCGACAGAGACAATGGCTACACCTTC. Its protein product is CASSDRDNGYTF. The V gene is TRBV21-1, the J gene TRBJ1-2; TRBD1 is taken as the D call from the table, unchecked against the DNA. TRBV21-1 is recorded as a pseudogene. The CDR3 consists of 12 residues.